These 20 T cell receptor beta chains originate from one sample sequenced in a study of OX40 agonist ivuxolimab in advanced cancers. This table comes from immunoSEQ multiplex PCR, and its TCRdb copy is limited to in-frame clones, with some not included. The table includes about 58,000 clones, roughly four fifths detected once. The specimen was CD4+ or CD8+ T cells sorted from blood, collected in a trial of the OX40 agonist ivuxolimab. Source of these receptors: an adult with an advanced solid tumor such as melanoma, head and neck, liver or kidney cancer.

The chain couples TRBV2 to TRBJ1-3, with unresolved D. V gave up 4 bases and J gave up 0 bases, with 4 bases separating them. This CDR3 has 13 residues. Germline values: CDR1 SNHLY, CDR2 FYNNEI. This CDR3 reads CASSGDSGNTIYF. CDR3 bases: TGTGCCAGCAGTGGGGACTCTGGAAACACCATATATTTT.

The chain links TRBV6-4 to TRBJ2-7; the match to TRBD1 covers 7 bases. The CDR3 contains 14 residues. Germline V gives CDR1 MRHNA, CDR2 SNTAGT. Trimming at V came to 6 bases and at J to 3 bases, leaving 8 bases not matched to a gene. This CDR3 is CASRRTGTGYEQYF. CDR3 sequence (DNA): TGTGCCAGCAGGAGGACAGGAACCGGCTACGAGCAGTACTTC.

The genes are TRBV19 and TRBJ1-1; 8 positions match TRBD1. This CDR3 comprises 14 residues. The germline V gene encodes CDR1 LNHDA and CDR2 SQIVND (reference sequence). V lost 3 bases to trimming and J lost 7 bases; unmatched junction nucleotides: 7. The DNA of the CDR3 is TGTGCCAGTAGTATGCCGACAGGGGCACATGAAGCTTTCTTT. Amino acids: CASSMPTGAHEAFF.

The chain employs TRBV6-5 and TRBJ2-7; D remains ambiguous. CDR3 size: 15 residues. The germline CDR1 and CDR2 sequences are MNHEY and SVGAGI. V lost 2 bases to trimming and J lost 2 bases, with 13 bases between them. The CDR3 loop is CASSYVRILPYEQYF. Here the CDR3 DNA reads TGTGCCAGCAGTTACGTCCGTATATTACCCTACGAGCAGTACTTC.

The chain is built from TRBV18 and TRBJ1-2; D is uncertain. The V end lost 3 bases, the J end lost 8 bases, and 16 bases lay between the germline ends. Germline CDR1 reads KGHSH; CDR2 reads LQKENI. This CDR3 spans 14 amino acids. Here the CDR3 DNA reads TGTGCCAGCTCACCGCGGGCTCCTCAGGACGGCTACACCTTC. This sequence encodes CASSPRAPQDGYTF.

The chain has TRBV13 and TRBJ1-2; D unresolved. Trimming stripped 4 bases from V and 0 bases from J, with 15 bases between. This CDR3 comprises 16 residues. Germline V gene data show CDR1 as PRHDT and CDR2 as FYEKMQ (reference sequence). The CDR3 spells CASSSYNPSTNYGYTF. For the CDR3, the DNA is TGTGCCAGCAGCTCGTACAACCCCTCGACTAACTATGGCTACACCTTC.

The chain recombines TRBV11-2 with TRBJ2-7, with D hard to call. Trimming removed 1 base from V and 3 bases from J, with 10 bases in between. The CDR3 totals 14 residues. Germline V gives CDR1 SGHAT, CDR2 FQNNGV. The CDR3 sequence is CASSLGGISYEQYF. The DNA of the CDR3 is TGTGCCAGCAGCTTAGGTGGCATTAGCTACGAGCAGTACTTC.

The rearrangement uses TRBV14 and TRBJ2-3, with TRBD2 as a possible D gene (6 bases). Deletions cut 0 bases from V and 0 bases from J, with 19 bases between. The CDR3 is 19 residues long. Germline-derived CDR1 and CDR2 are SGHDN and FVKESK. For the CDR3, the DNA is TGTGCCAGCAGCCAAGAGGTCCTAGCGTCTCCTTTTAGCACAGATACGCAGTATTTT. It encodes CASSQEVLASPFSTDTQYF.

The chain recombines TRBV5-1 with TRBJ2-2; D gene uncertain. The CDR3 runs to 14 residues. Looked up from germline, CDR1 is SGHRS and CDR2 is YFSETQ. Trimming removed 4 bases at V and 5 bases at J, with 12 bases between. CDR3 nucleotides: TGCGCCAGCAGCCCGACGACTGGGACCGGGGAGCTGTTTTTT. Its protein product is CASSPTTGTGELFF. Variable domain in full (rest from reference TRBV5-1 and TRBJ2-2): KAGVTQTPRYLIKTRGQQVTLSCSPISGHRSVSWYQQTPGQGLQFLFEYFSETQRNKGNFPGRFSGRQFSNSRSEMNVSTLELGDSALYLCASSPTTGTGELFFGEGSRLTVL.

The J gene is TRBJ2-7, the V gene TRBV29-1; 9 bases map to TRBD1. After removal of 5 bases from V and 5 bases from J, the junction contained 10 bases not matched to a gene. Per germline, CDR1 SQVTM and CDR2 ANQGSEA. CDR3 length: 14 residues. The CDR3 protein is CSVPLSGQGNEQYF. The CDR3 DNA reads TGCAGCGTTCCTCTAAGTGGACAGGGGAACGAGCAGTACTTC.

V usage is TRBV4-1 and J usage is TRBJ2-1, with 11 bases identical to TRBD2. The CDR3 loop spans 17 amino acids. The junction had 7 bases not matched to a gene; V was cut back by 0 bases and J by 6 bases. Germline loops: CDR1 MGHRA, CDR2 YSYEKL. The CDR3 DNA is TGCGCCAGCAGCCAAGATCATGAGACTAGCGGGACCAATGAGCAGTTCTTC. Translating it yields CASSQDHETSGTNEQFF.

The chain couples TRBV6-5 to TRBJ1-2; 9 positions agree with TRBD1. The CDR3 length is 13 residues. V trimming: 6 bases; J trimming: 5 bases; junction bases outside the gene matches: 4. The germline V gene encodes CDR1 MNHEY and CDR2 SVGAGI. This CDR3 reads CASRRDRVYGYTF. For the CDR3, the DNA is TGTGCCAGCAGACGGGACAGGGTATATGGCTACACCTTC.

CDR3 coding DNA: TGTGCCAGCTCACCAGGGACAGGGGGCTACAATGAGCAGTTCTTC. Protein product: CASSPGTGGYNEQFF. The chain carries TRBV18 and TRBJ2-1; the match to TRBD1 covers 11 bases. Germline assignment: CDR1 KGHSH and CDR2 LQKENI. The ends lost 2 bases at V and 3 bases at J; junction bases unmatched: 0. The CDR3 runs to 15 residues.

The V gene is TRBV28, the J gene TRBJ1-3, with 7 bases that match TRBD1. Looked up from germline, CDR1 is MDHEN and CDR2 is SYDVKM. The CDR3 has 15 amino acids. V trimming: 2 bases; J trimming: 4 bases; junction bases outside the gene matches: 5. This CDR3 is CASSLEGAYGNTIYF. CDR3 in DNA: TGTGCCAGCAGTTTAGAGGGGGCCTACGGAAACACCATATATTTT.

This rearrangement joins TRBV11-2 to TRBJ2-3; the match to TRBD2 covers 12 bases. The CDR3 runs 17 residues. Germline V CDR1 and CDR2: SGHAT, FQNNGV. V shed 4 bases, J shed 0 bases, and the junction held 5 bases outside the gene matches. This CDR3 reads CASSSGLAGRSTDTQYF. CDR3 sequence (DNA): TGTGCCAGCAGCTCCGGACTAGCGGGGCGTAGCACAGATACGCAGTATTTT. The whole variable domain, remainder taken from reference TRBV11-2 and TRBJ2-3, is EAGVAQSPRYKIIEKRQSVAFWCNPISGHATLYWYQQILGQGPKLLIQFQNNGVVDDSQLPKDRFSAERLKGVDSTLKIQPAKLEDSAVYLCASSSGLAGRSTDTQYFGPGTRLTVL.

The CDR3 DNA reads TGTGCCAGCAGCTTCCTTTACGAGCAGTACTTC. Translation gives CASSFLYEQYF. The chain has TRBV11-1 and TRBJ2-7; unclear D gene. The length of the CDR3 is 11 residues. Trimming pared 3 bases from V and 4 bases from J, leaving 4 bases between. The germline V gene encodes CDR1 SGHAT and CDR2 FQDESV (reference sequence).

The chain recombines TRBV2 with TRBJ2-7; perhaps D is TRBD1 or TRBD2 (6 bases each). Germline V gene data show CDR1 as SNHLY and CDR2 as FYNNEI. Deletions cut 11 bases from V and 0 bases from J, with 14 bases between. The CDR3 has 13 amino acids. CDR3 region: CAQRGVSSYEQYF. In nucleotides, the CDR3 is TGTGCCCAGAGGGGGGTTAGCTCCTACGAGCAGTACTTC.

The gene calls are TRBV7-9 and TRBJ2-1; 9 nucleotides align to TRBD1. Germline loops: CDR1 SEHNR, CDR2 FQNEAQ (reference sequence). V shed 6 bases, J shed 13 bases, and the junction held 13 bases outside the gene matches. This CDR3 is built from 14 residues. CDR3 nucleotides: TGTGCCAGCAGGTGGGGACAGGGATTTGGCGAACAGTTCTTC. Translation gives CASRWGQGFGEQFF.

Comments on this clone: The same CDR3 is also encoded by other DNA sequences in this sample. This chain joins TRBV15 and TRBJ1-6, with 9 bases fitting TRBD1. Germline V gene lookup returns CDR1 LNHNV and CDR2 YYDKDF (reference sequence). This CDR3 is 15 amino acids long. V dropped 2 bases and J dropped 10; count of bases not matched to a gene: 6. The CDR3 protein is CATSRTGTGNSPLHF. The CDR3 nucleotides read TGTGCCACCAGCAGAACCGGGACAGGGAACTCACCCCTCCACTTT. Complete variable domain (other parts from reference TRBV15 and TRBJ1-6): DAMVIQNPRYQVTQFGKPVTLSCSQTLNHNVMYWYQQKSSQAPKLLFHYYDKDFNNEADTPDNFQSRRPNTSFCFLDIRSPGLGDTAMYLCATSRTGTGNSPLHFGNGTRLTVT.

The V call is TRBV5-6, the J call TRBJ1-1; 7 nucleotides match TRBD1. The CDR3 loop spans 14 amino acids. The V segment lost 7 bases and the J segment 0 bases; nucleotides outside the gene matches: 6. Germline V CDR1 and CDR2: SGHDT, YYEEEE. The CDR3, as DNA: TGTGCCAGCGGGAGGGGGCGGATGAACACTGAAGCTTTCTTT. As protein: CASGRGRMNTEAFF.